Following are 8 T cell receptor beta chains from one sample sequenced in a study of blood T cell repertoires in COVID-19. Method: immunoSEQ multiplex PCR; TCRdb's copy keeps in-frame clones and lacks some. The repertoire holds a few hundred thousand clones, around 86% seen once, with around 2.1% in the top ten. Sequenced: peripheral blood. The receptors shown here come from a woman in her 30s who had recovered from COVID-19.

The V gene is TRBV18, the J gene TRBJ1-1; no reliable D call. The CDR3 is made up of 14 amino acids. Germline CDR1 KGHSH, CDR2 LQKENI. V lost 2 bases and J lost 1, with 8 bases in between. The CDR3 region is CASSPAQANTEAFF. As DNA, the CDR3 is TGTGCCAGCTCACCAGCCCAGGCGAACACTGAAGCTTTCTTT.

V is TRBV6-5 and J is TRBJ2-7, with D possibly being TRBD2 (6 bases). V lost 8 bases, J lost 2 bases, and 10 bases lay in between. CDR1 and CDR2 from the germline V gene are MNHEY and SVGAGI. The CDR3 sequence is 12 residues long. Here the CDR3 reads CASAGGTYEQYF. Written as DNA, the CDR3 is TGTGCCAGCGCTGGGGGGACCTACGAGCAGTACTTC.

The CDR3 protein is CASSRDSLYGYTF. The CDR3 bases are TGTGCCAGCAGCAGGGACAGCCTCTATGGCTACACCTTC. The chain uses TRBV6-5 and TRBJ1-2; 7 bases are shared with TRBD1. V lost 6 bases to trimming and J lost 4 bases; unmatched junction nucleotides: 5. Germline V gene lookup returns CDR1 MNHEY and CDR2 SVGAGI. The CDR3 is 13 amino acids.

Concerning this clone: Other DNA variants within this sample encode the same CDR3. The chain is built from TRBV5-1 and TRBJ1-1, with D possibly being TRBD1 (5 bases). The V end lost 0 bases, the J end lost 0 bases, and 6 bases lay between the germline ends. The CDR3 has 14 residues. CDR1 is SGHRS and CDR2 is YFSETQ in the germline V gene. CDR3 residues: CASSLDRLNTEAFF. In DNA form, the CDR3 reads TGCGCCAGCAGCTTGGACAGGTTGAACACTGAAGCTTTCTTT.

This clone has a handful of counts. The rearrangement joins TRBV20-1 to TRBJ1-1; D remains ambiguous. The V and J ends lost 3 bases and 0 bases respectively, with 8 bases between them. The CDR3 consists of 13 residues. Germline loops: CDR1 DFQATT, CDR2 SNEGSKA (reference sequence). This CDR3 is CSASPSMNTEAFF. CDR3 bases: TGCAGTGCTAGTCCCTCTATGAACACTGAAGCTTTCTTT.

This chain joins TRBV2 and TRBJ1-4; the match to TRBD1 covers 7 bases. Germline CDR1 is SNHLY and CDR2 is FYNNEI. The CDR3 is 14 residues long. Trimming cost V 6 bases and J 6 bases; bases outside gene matches: 7. CDR3 sequence (DNA): TGTGCCAGCAGCATAGGGGGCTCAGATGAAAAACTGTTTTTT. Residues: CASSIGGSDEKLFF. The entire variable domain, with the rest obtained from reference TRBV2 and TRBJ1-4, is as follows: EPEVTQTPSHQVTQMGQEVILRCVPISNHLYFYWYRQILGQKVEFLVSFYNNEISEKSEIFDDQFSVERPDGSNFTLKIRSTKLEDSAMYFCASSIGGSDEKLFFGSGTQLSVL.

This chain joins TRBV6-1 and TRBJ1-3, with TRBD1 matching over 7 bases. The CDR3 sequence is 16 residues long. Losses at the gene ends were 2 bases for V and 0 bases for J; bases not matched to a gene: 4. Germline V gives CDR1 MNHNS, CDR2 SASEGT. As DNA, the CDR3 is TGTGCCAGCAGTGAATACGGACAGGTCTCTGGAAACACCATATATTTT. Its translation: CASSEYGQVSGNTIYF.

The chain has TRBV5-5 and TRBJ1-5; 9 positions match TRBD1. The length of the CDR3 is 14 residues. CDR1 SGHKS and CDR2 YYEKEE come from the germline V gene (reference sequence). V was pared by 3 bases and J by 4 bases, with 2 bases of the junction left unmatched. The CDR3 reads CASSWTGDNQPQHF. The CDR3 coding sequence is TGTGCCAGCAGCTGGACAGGGGATAATCAGCCCCAGCATTTT.